The 13 T cell receptor beta chains below were found in one sample sequenced in a study of T cell responses to AZD1222 COVID-19 vaccine. Method: immunoSEQ multiplex PCR; TCRdb's copy keeps in-frame clones and lacks some. The sample has 95,000 to 150,000 clones, 90% seen once; the top ten hold just over 7%. The input for sequencing was peripheral blood, taken on day 0 of AZD1222 vaccination. These receptors were obtained from an adult in good health.

This chain uses TRBV6-2 or TRBV6-3 with TRBJ2-3; TRBD2 is a possible D gene (6 bases). CDR3 length: 16 residues. Trimming shortened V by 2 bases and J by 2 bases, and 14 bases separated the two germline ends. The germline V gene has CDR1 MNHEY and CDR2 SVGEGT. In nucleotides, the CDR3 is TGTGCCAGCAGTTACGGGGGGAGCGACTCCACAGATACGCAGTATTTT. Its protein is CASSYGGSDSTDTQYF.

A single count supports this clone. The V gene is TRBV20-1, the J gene TRBJ2-7; D unresolved. Germline-derived CDR1 and CDR2 are DFQATT and SNEGSKA (reference sequence). Trimming stripped 3 bases from V and 1 base from J, with 10 bases between. CDR3 size: 13 residues. The DNA of the CDR3 is TGCAGTGCTAGTCCCCAGGTTTCCTACGAGCAGTACTTC. Its protein product is CSASPQVSYEQYF.

The chain recombines TRBV6-1 with TRBJ2-3; TRBD2 agrees at 7 bases. V lost 2 bases to trimming and J lost 10 bases; unmatched junction nucleotides: 6. The V gene's germline CDR1 is MNHNS and CDR2 SASEGT. The CDR3 length is 13 residues. The CDR3 DNA is TGTGCCAGCAGTGAATTGGGGAGGGCTCCGCAGTATTTT. Translated, it gives CASSELGRAPQYF.

In this sample, this clone turned up once. This rearrangement joins TRBV2 to TRBJ1-4; D gene unclear. Germline lookup yields CDR1 SNHLY and CDR2 FYNNEI. V lost 6 bases and J lost 5, with 7 bases in between. This CDR3 has 12 amino acids. CDR3 region: CASRGSNEKLFF. The CDR3 DNA reads TGTGCCAGCAGGGGATCAAATGAAAAACTGTTTTTT.

The rearrangement uses TRBV7-9 and TRBJ2-1; D uncertain. Germline CDR1 and CDR2: SEHNR and FQNEAQ (reference sequence). The CDR3 sequence is 13 residues long. Between the trimmed V and J ends, which lost 6 bases and 4 bases, there was a span of 10 bases. This CDR3 reads CASRQDGYNEQFF. CDR3 nucleotides: TGTGCCAGCAGGCAGGACGGTTACAATGAGCAGTTCTTC.

V gene TRBV25-1 combines with J gene TRBJ2-7; 9 nucleotides agree with TRBD2. J gave up 4 bases and V 1 base, and 8 bases lay outside the gene matches. Per germline, CDR1 MGHDK and CDR2 SYGVNS. The CDR3 sequence is 16 residues long. The CDR3 spells CASSEWVAGALYEQYF. The CDR3, as DNA: TGTGCCAGCAGTGAATGGGTAGCGGGAGCATTATACGAGCAGTACTTC.

The J gene is TRBJ1-2, the V gene TRBV10-3; 9 bases line up with TRBD1. The germline gives CDR1 ENHRY, CDR2 SYGVKD. The trim removed 4 bases at V and 5 bases at J, leaving 17 bases unmatched. The CDR3 length is 18 residues. The CDR3 DNA reads TGTGCCATCAGTGGTACCGGGACAGGGACCGACATTGGGTATGGCTACACCTTC. Translating it yields CAISGTGTGTDIGYGYTF.

This clone was observed a few times. J is TRBJ2-7 and V is TRBV6-5, with 9 bases that match TRBD1. Germline V CDR1 and CDR2: MNHEY, SVGAGI. This CDR3 comprises 15 residues. The junction had 4 bases not matched to a gene; V was cut back by 4 bases and J by 0 bases. The CDR3 sequence: CASSLTGGSSYEQYF. The DNA of the CDR3 is TGTGCCAGCAGTTTGACAGGGGGGAGCTCCTACGAGCAGTACTTC.

The genes are TRBV10-1 and TRBJ2-7, with no clear D. The germline V and J ends were trimmed by 9 bases and 3 bases, with 9 bases remaining between them. The V gene's germline CDR1 is WNHNN and CDR2 SYGVQD (reference sequence). This CDR3 comprises 11 residues. The CDR3 DNA reads TGCGCCAGTGCCTGGGGCTACGAGCAGTACTTC. This translates into CASAWGYEQYF.

The gene calls are TRBV6-5 and TRBJ2-7; TRBD2 matches 8 bases. The CDR3 is 14 amino acids. With V trimmed by 10 bases and J by 1 base, 9 bases remained unmatched. Germline V gene sequence: CDR1 MNHEY, CDR2 SVGAGI. CDR3 sequence reads: CATSGVAGSYEQYF. The CDR3 bases are TGTGCCACCTCCGGGGTAGCGGGGTCCTACGAGCAGTACTTC.

Only one count was recorded for this clone. V usage is TRBV25-1 and J usage is TRBJ2-5; D may be TRBD1 (5 bases). V lost 1 base and J 0 bases, leaving 12 bases between the germline ends. Germline CDR1 MGHDK, CDR2 SYGVNS. The CDR3 loop spans 16 amino acids. For the CDR3, the DNA is TGTGCCAGCAGTGAATTGGGCAGGGCAGACCAAGAGACCCAGTACTTC. This encodes CASSELGRADQETQYF.

V and J are TRBV7-9 and TRBJ1-5; no reliable D call. The CDR3 consists of 13 residues. The germline V and J ends were trimmed by 5 bases and 0 bases, with 5 bases remaining between them. Germline loops: CDR1 SEHNR, CDR2 FQNEAQ (reference sequence). The CDR3 DNA sequence: TGTGCCAGCAGCATTAGTAGCAATCAGCCCCAGCATTTT. Its translation is CASSISSNQPQHF.

The rearrangement uses TRBV6-5 and TRBJ2-1; possibly TRBD2 for D (5 bases). Germline loops: CDR1 MNHEY, CDR2 SVGAGI. V dropped 0 bases and J dropped 8 bases, with 17 bases sitting between them. The CDR3 is 16 residues long. The CDR3 spells CASSYSRGPLPDEQFF. The CDR3 DNA sequence: TGTGCCAGCAGTTACTCAAGAGGGCCCCTGCCCGATGAGCAGTTCTTC.